The subject of this entry is one TCR beta chain. Its target is unknown. This record comes from a study of blood T cells in healthy people across ages. Study outcomes and limitations: Diversity was estimated from one million T cells, and these estimates were considered underestimates.

V dropped 2 bases and J dropped 4 bases, with 14 bases sitting between them. This CDR3 is built from 15 residues. The V gene's germline CDR1 is MGHDK and CDR2 SYGVNS. The donors, all healthy, were Caucasians living in Russia, aged 6 to 90. Collection of roughly 10 milliliters of peripheral blood was performed for each donor. The second PCR ran roughly 6 to 12 cycles with a sample-barcoded 5' primer and J-beta primers. MiXCR was run by TCRdb on the 5' RACE reads, yielding one entry per CDR3 protein. The sample contains approximately 800,000 distinct CDR3 sequences, roughly 60% of which appear only once.

The sample comprised blood. The sequence was obtained from a man aged 25-45 years in good health. V gene TRBV25-1 combines with J gene TRBJ2-5, with D perhaps being TRBD1 or TRBD2 (6 bases each). The chain's CDR3 is CASSEPGGVSETQYF. The CDR3 region has the DNA TGTGCCAGCAGTGAACCCGGGGGCGTTTCAGAGACCCAGTACTTC.